What follows are 18 T cell receptor beta chains derived from one specimen sequenced in a study of T-cell memory formation after mild COVID-19 (dated by TCRdb to the early 2020s). Library prep was done by 5' RACE. Sequencing relied on an Illumina NovaSeq 6000. The raw public reads went through TCRdb reprocessing: fastp at Q25, MiXCR clone calling, in-frame beta chains kept. Entries are consolidated by CDR3 protein sequence, retaining the most common genes and DNA. The table for this sample lists about 170,000 distinct CDR3 sequences; roughly 13% of them were counted only once. The top ten clonotypes cover about 3.6% of the sample. Sequencing was carried out using PBMCs or a T cell subset sorted from them (not recorded which). These receptors all come from a man younger than 35 who had mild COVID-19 (a few samples of this study predate the infection). The sample titles of this study are shuffled in the database, so cell type and time point are left out; the donor was told from shared clones.

This clonotype came up a few times. This chain uses TRBV5-1 with TRBJ2-7; 9 bases line up with TRBD1. Trimming took 2 bases from V and 6 from J; bases not matched to a gene: 3. In germline, CDR1 is SGHRS, CDR2 YFSETQ. This CDR3 region has 13 residues. CDR3 protein: CASSFSTGGEQYV. The CDR3 DNA sequence: TGCGCCAGCAGCTTCTCGACAGGGGGCGAGCAGTACGTC.

The chain recombines TRBV2 with TRBJ1-2; 12 bases map to TRBD1. CDR1 is SNHLY, CDR2 FYNNEI, per germline. J was trimmed by 6 bases and V by 6 bases; bases with no gene match: 8. This CDR3 is built from 15 residues. CDR3 sequence reads: CASRATGTGGHGYTF. CDR3 DNA sequence: TGTGCCAGCAGGGCAACCGGGACAGGGGGCCATGGCTACACCTTC. Combining the CDR3 with reference TRBV2 and TRBJ1-2 gives the whole variable domain EPEVTQTPSHQVTQMGQEVILRCVPISNHLYFYWYRQILGQKVEFLVSFYNNEISEKSEIFDDQFSVERPDGSNFTLKIRSTKLEDSAMYFCASRATGTGGHGYTFGSGTRLTVV.

The V call is TRBV5-1, the J call TRBJ1-2; D not certain. This CDR3 contains 14 residues. Trimming took off 4 bases at V and 4 bases at J, with 14 bases between the two ends. Germline CDR1 SGHRS, CDR2 YFSETQ. CDR3 coding DNA: TGCGCCAGCAGCCCAGAGGGTGTGGGCTATGGCTACACCTTC. Its protein product is CASSPEGVGYGYTF.

This clonotype appeared a few times. J is TRBJ2-1 and V is TRBV7-2, with 8 nucleotides matching TRBD2. This CDR3 spans 19 amino acids. V trimming: 4 bases; J trimming: 1 base; junction bases outside the gene matches: 15. The germline CDR1 and CDR2 sequences are SGHTA and FQGNSA. CDR3 sequence: CASSSPVRGGQGSYNEQFF. The CDR3 DNA follows: TGTGCCAGCAGCTCCCCCGTTCGCGGGGGGCAGGGATCCTACAATGAGCAGTTCTTC. Full variable domain (rest looked up from reference TRBV7-2 and TRBJ2-1): GAGVSQSPSNKVTEKGKDVELRCDPISGHTALYWYRQSLGQGLEFLIYFQGNSAPDKSGLPSDRFSAERTGGSVSTLTIQRTQQEDSAVYLCASSSPVRGGQGSYNEQFFGPGTRLTVL.

This chain's CDR3 is CASTSQLPGAGEKLFF. Here the CDR3 DNA reads TGTGCCAGCACCAGTCAACTTCCGGGGGCAGGCGAAAAACTGTTTTTT. The rearrangement links TRBV7-8 to TRBJ1-4; a weak D match, TRBD1 (6 bases). Trimming removed 7 bases at V and 8 bases at J, with 23 bases between. Germline loops: CDR1 SGHVS, CDR2 FQNEAQ. The CDR3 contains 16 residues.

In its sample, this clonotype was seen a few times. The CDR3: CASRTRLDTDTQYF. The CDR3 DNA sequence: TGTGCCAGCAGAACTCGACTAGACACAGATACGCAGTATTTT. The genes are TRBV27 and TRBJ2-3, with D perhaps TRBD2 (6 bases). The CDR3 extends over 14 amino acids. Germline lookup yields CDR1 MNHEY and CDR2 SMNVEV (reference sequence). Deletions cut 6 bases from V and 2 bases from J, with 12 bases between.

The gene calls are TRBV6-1 and TRBJ2-6; D call uncertain. CDR3 length: 16 amino acids. V lost 2 bases, J lost 0 bases, and 8 bases lay in between. Germline lookup yields CDR1 MNHNS and CDR2 SASEGT. For the CDR3, the DNA is TGTGCCAGCAGTGAACGTTCCCGCTCTGGGGCCAACGTCCTGACTTTC. Translating gives CASSERSRSGANVLTF.

This clonotype showed up just a few times. The CDR3 coding sequence is TGTGCCAGCAGCTCCTACCGGGCCAGCTCCTACGAGCAGTACTTC. It translates to CASSSYRASSYEQYF. The chain has TRBV7-3 and TRBJ2-7; D is undetermined. Germline V gives CDR1 SGHTA, CDR2 FQGTGA. Trimming pared 4 bases from V and 0 bases from J, leaving 13 bases between. CDR3 length: 15 amino acids.

This clonotype was detected a few times. The rearrangement joins TRBV24-1 to TRBJ2-5, with 10 bases fitting TRBD1. The CDR3 runs 15 residues. Germline CDR1 and CDR2: KGHDR and SFDVKD. Trimming removed 10 bases from V and 5 bases from J; junction bases left unmatched: 12. In DNA, the CDR3 is TGTGCCACTCGAGACAGGGGGCTGTTTGGGGAGACCCAGTACTTC. Residues: CATRDRGLFGETQYF.

The chain carries TRBV7-2 and TRBJ2-3; perhaps D is TRBD1 or TRBD2 (5 bases each). In germline, CDR1 is SGHTA, CDR2 FQGNSA. The CDR3 is 15 amino acids. The V gene lost 1 base and the J gene lost 0 bases, with 8 bases spanning the gap. CDR3 coding DNA: TGTGCCAGCAGCTTAGACGGGGCGAGCACAGATACGCAGTATTTT. This sequence encodes CASSLDGASTDTQYF.

This clonotype was counted at least ten times. The chain uses TRBV5-5 and TRBJ2-7; 9 bases are shared with TRBD1. Germline V gives CDR1 SGHKS, CDR2 YYEKEE (reference sequence). The length of the CDR3 is 16 residues. The V segment lost 0 bases and the J segment 5 bases; nucleotides outside the gene matches: 9. The CDR3 here is CASSLAGTGQVHEQYF. Here the CDR3 DNA reads TGTGCCAGCAGCTTGGCCGGGACAGGGCAAGTCCACGAGCAGTACTTC.

V usage is TRBV5-4 and J usage is TRBJ2-7; D remains unclear. The CDR3 length is 14 residues. The V and J ends lost 0 bases and 7 bases respectively, with 14 bases between them. Germline assignment: CDR1 SGHNT and CDR2 YYREEE (reference sequence). The CDR3 is CASSLVGSADEQYV. CDR3 coding DNA: TGTGCCAGCAGCTTGGTGGGTTCCGCTGATGAGCAGTACGTC.

The V and J genes are TRBV7-9 and TRBJ2-2, with D perhaps matching TRBD1 or TRBD2 (5 bases each). CDR3 size: 14 residues. The V gene lost 7 bases and the J gene lost 3 bases, with 12 bases spanning the gap. The V gene's germline CDR1 is SEHNR and CDR2 FQNEAQ (reference sequence). This chain's CDR3 is CASNWQGDTGELFF. The DNA for the CDR3 is TGTGCCAGCAATTGGCAGGGAGACACCGGGGAGCTGTTTTTT. Complete variable domain (other parts from reference TRBV7-9 and TRBJ2-2): DTGVSQNPRHKITKRGQNVTFRCDPISEHNRLYWYRQTLGQGPEFLTYFQNEAQLEKSRLLSDRFSAERPKGSFSTLEIQRTEQGDSAMYLCASNWQGDTGELFFGEGSRLTVL.

This clonotype was picked up a small number of times. The genes are TRBV28 and TRBJ1-2; possibly TRBD1 for D (5 bases). Trimming shortened V by 3 bases and J by 5 bases, and 16 bases separated the two germline ends. The germline gives CDR1 MDHEN, CDR2 SYDVKM. The CDR3 contains 15 residues. The CDR3 DNA sequence: TGTGCCAGCAGTTTCGGGACCGTCGGGAAGTATGGCTACACCTTC. It codes for CASSFGTVGKYGYTF.

This clonotype was picked up a small number of times. The V and J genes are TRBV20-1 and TRBJ1-2, with 7 nucleotides matching TRBD1. CDR3 length equals 11 residues. From germline, CDR1 is DFQATT and CDR2 SNEGSKA (reference sequence). V dropped 5 bases and J dropped 8; count of bases not matched to a gene: 5. CDR3 in amino acids: CSAWDRWGYTF. The CDR3 bases are TGCAGTGCTTGGGACAGATGGGGCTACACCTTC.

There are many counts of this clonotype. CDR3 nucleotides: TGTGCCAGCTCACCGGCGGGCACCGCTTACGAGCAGTACTTC. This encodes CASSPAGTAYEQYF. The chain has TRBV18 and TRBJ2-7; maybe TRBD2 (5 bases). Germline loops: CDR1 KGHSH, CDR2 LQKENI. Trimming removed 3 bases at V and 4 bases at J, with 13 bases between. The CDR3 is made up of 14 amino acids.

The rearrangement uses TRBV11-3 and TRBJ1-1; TRBD1 is a possible D gene (6 bases). Germline assignment: CDR1 SGHNT and CDR2 YENEEA. The CDR3 is made up of 14 amino acids. Deletions cut 3 bases from V and 4 bases from J, with 12 bases between. In DNA, the CDR3 is TGTGCCAGCAGCTTTTCGCTGACAGGCACTGAAGCTTTCTTT. Translating gives CASSFSLTGTEAFF.

There are a few counts of this clonotype. The genes are TRBV3-1 and TRBJ1-6; 9 positions match TRBD1. The germline V gene has CDR1 LGHDT and CDR2 YNNKEL (reference sequence). J lost 10 bases, V lost 4 bases, and 11 bases had no gene match. The CDR3 is 16 residues long. The CDR3 here is CASSRRGQGIESPLHF. The CDR3, as DNA: TGTGCCAGCAGCCGACGAGGACAGGGGATTGAATCACCCCTCCACTTT.